The 7 T cell receptor beta chains presented below share a single source sample, sequenced in a study of lymphopenia after photon versus proton radiotherapy. Sequenced by immunoSEQ multiplex PCR; TCRdb stores in-frame clones only, minus some. The sample has 55,000 to 75,000 clones, about nine tenths seen once. The sequences come from peripheral blood, collected from a patient treated with photon-based radiotherapy. These receptors all stem from a woman aged 65 to 85 with pancreatic cancer.

This clone appeared once. The rearrangement links TRBV27 to TRBJ2-2, with 15 bases matching TRBD2. With V trimmed by 5 bases and J by 5 bases, 12 bases remained unmatched. CDR1 and CDR2 from the germline V gene are MNHEY and SMNVEV (reference sequence). The CDR3 spans 19 residues. The CDR3, as DNA: TGTGCCAGCAGTCAATTCGGACTAGCGGGAGGGCCGGAGACCGGGGAGCTGTTTTTT. This codes for CASSQFGLAGGPETGELFF.

The chain has TRBV29-1 and TRBJ2-7; D might be TRBD1 or TRBD2, each matching 5 bases. The germline gives CDR1 SQVTM, CDR2 ANQGSEA. The CDR3 sequence is 17 residues long. V was cut by 8 bases and J by 3 bases, with 29 bases left in between. The CDR3, as DNA: TGCAGCTGTGTGGGGCTAGCAGCACGGGGAAATGGCTACGAGCAGTACTTC. It encodes CSCVGLAARGNGYEQYF.

This clone was observed a handful of times. The rearrangement uses TRBV7-9 and TRBJ2-1; TRBD2 matches at 11 bases. Unmatched junction bases numbered 16, after V lost 5 bases and J lost 7 bases. Germline V lookup: CDR1 SEHNR, CDR2 FQNEAQ (reference sequence). This CDR3 is built from 18 residues. For the CDR3, the DNA is TGTGCCAGCAGCGCGCCCTTCCGACTAGCGGGGCTGAGGAATGAGCAGTTCTTC. Residues: CASSAPFRLAGLRNEQFF.

The chain employs TRBV11-3 and TRBJ2-7; D call uncertain. CDR3 length equals 12 residues. V was cut by 4 bases and J by 7 bases, with 11 bases left in between. The germline V gene encodes CDR1 SGHNT and CDR2 YENEEA. The chain's CDR3 is CASSSNLGEQYF. Written as DNA, the CDR3 is TGTGCCAGCAGCTCGAACCTGGGGGAGCAGTACTTC.

CDR3 loop: CASSPMTSGSLEQYF. In DNA, the CDR3 is TGTGCCAGCAGCCCAATGACTAGCGGGAGTCTTGAGCAGTACTTC. The chain combines TRBV27 with TRBJ2-7; 12 nucleotides line up with TRBD2. V was clipped by 6 bases and J by 7 bases; unmatched bases: 10. Germline-derived CDR1 and CDR2 are MNHEY and SMNVEV (reference sequence). The CDR3 runs 15 residues.

The chain recombines TRBV29-1 with TRBJ1-2; no reliable D call. The CDR3 contains 12 residues. The V and J ends lost 6 bases and 1 base respectively, with 9 bases between them. Germline V gene lookup returns CDR1 SQVTM and CDR2 ANQGSEA. This CDR3 is CSVAEGNYGYTF. The CDR3 region has the DNA TGCAGCGTGGCGGAGGGTAACTATGGCTACACCTTC.

This sequence joins TRBV15 and TRBJ2-7, with 8 bases identical to TRBD1. V was pared by 1 base and J by 0 bases, with 11 bases of the junction left unmatched. This CDR3 contains 18 residues. Germline loops: CDR1 LNHNV, CDR2 YYDKDF (reference sequence). CDR3 residues: CATSRGARDRLSSYEQYF. The CDR3 nucleotides are TGTGCCACCAGCAGAGGGGCCCGGGACAGGCTGAGCTCCTACGAGCAGTACTTC.